This TCR beta chain was captured in a study of response to subunit inactivated influenza vaccine. Notes on the study in general: The study's authors posited that every seasonal influenza vaccination enlists few new T cells.

Worth noting for this clonotype: Its antigen is still unknown.

TCRdb redid the calling of the RT-PCR reads with MiXCR, one entry per CDR3 protein. The data show a few hundred thousand distinct CDR3 sequences, with around 13% seen just once and approximately 10% held by the top ten. The origin of this receptor is a man in his forties or fifties who received an inactivated influenza vaccine. Sequenced material: PBMCs from blood, taken approximately 13 days after vaccination.

CDR3 DNA: TGTGCCTGGAGTATGGGGAGCTATGGCTACACCTTC. Its translation is CAWSMGSYGYTF. The chain couples TRBV30 to TRBJ1-2; D call uncertain. The CDR3 runs 12 residues. The V gene's germline CDR1 is GTSNPN and CDR2 SVGIG (reference sequence). Between the trimmed V and J ends, which lost 2 bases and 4 bases, there was a span of 8 bases.